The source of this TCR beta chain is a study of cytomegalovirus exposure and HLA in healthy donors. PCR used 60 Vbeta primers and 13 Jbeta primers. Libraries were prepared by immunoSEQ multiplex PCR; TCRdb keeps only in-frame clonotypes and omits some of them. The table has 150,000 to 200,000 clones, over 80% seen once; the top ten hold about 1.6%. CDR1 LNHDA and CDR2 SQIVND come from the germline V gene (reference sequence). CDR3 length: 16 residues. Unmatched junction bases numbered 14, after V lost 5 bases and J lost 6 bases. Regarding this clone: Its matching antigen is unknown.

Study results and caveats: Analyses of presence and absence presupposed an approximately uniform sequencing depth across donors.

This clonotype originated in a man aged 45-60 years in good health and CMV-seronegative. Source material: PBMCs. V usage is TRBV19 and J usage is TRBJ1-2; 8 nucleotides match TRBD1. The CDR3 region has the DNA TGTGCCAGTAGTTCAGGGGGCGGGAACCCTTATCATGGCTACACCTTC. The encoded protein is CASSSGGGNPYHGYTF.